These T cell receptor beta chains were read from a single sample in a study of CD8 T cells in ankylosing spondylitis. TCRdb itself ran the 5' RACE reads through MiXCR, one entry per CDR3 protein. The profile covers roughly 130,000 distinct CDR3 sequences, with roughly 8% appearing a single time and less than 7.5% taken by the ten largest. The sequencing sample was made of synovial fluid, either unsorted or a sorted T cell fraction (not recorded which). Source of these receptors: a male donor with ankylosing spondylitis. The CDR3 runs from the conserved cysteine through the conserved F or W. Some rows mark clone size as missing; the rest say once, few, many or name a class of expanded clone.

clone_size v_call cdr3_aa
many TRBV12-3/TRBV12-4 CASSLRTGGTEAFF
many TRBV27 CASSFGLAEGNEQFF
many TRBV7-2 CASSSRVEQFF
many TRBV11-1 CASSSYTDRKGTGNTIYF
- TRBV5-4 CASSLEVNGYTF
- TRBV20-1 CSAEGGSETYNEQFF
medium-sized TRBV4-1 CASSHIAGERNEQFF
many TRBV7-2 CASSFQQGYNEQFF
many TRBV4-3 CASSQDLGSPGGGNTIYF
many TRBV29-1 CSARYLTEQYF
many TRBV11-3 CASSFTRTSLQVF
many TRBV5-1 CASMGGGDYEQYF